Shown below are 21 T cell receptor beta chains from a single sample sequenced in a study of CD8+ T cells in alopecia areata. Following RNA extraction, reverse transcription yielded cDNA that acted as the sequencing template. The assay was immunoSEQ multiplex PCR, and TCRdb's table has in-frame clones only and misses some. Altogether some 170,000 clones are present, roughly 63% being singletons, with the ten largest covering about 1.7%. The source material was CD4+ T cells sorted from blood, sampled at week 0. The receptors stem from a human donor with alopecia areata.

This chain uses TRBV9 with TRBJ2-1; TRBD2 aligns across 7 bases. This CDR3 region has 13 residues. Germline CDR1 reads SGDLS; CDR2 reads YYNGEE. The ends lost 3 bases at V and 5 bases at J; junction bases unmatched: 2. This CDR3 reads CASSAGRDNEQFF. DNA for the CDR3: TGTGCCAGCAGCGCTGGGAGGGACAATGAGCAGTTCTTC.

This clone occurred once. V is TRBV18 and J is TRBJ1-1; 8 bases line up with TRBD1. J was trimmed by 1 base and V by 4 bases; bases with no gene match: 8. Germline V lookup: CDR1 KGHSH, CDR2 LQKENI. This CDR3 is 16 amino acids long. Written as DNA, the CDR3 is TGTGCCAGCTCACTAAGGGCCGACAGGGGGAACACTGAAGCTTTCTTT. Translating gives CASSLRADRGNTEAFF.

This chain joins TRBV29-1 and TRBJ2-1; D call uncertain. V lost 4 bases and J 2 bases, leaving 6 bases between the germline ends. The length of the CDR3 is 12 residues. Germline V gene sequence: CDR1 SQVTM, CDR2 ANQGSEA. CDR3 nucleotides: TGCAGCGTTGGACCACCCTACAATGAGCAGTTCTTC. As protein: CSVGPPYNEQFF.

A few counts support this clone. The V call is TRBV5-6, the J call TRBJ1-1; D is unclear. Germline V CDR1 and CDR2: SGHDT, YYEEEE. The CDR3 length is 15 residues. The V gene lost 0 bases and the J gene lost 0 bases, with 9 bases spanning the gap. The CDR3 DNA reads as TGTGCCAGCAGCTTGGTCGCGGCAATGAACACTGAAGCTTTCTTT. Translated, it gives CASSLVAAMNTEAFF. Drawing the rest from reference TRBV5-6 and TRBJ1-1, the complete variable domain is DAGVTQSPTHLIKTRGQQVTLRCSPKSGHDTVSWYQQALGQGPQFIFQYYEEEERQRGNFPDRFSGHQFPNYSSELNVNALLLGDSALYLCASSLVAAMNTEAFFGQGTRLTVV.

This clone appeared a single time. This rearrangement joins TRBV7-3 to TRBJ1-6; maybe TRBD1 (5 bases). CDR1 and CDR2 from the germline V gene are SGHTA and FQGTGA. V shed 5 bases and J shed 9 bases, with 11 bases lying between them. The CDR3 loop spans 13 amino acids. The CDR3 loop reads CASSANRGSPLHF. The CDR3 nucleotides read TGTGCCAGCAGCGCGAATAGGGGTTCACCCCTCCACTTT.

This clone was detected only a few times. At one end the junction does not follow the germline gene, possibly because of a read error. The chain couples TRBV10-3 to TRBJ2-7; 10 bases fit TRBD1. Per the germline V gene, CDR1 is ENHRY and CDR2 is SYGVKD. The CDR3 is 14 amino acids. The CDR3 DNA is TGTGCCAGCAGTTATGGGGACAGGGGATACGAGCAGTACTTC. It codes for CASSYGDRGYEQYF.

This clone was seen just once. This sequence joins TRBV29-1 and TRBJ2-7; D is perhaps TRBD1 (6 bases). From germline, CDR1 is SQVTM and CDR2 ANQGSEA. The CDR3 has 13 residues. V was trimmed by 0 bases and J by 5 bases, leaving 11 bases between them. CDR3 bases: TGCAGCGTTGAAGATCTTAGGGGGAACGAGCAGTACTTC. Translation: CSVEDLRGNEQYF.

The CDR3 DNA is TGCAGCGTAGGTTGGACCTACGAGCAGTACTTC. It translates to CSVGWTYEQYF. V is TRBV29-1 and J is TRBJ2-7; D is ambiguous. This CDR3 region has 11 residues. CDR1 and CDR2 (germline): SQVTM, ANQGSEA. The V end was cut by 6 bases, the J end by 2 bases, with 8 bases between.

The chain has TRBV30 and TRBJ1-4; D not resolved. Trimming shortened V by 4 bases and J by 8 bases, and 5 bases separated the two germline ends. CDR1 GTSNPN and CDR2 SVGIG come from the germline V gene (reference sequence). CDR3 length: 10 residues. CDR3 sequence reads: CAWKVEKLFF. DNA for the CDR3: TGTGCCTGGAAGGTGGAAAAACTGTTTTTT.

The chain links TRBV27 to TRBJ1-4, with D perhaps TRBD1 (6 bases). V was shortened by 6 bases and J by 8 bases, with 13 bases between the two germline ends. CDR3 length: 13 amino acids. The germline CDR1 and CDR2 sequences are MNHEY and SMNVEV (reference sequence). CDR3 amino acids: CASSWGRREKLFF. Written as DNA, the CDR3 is TGTGCCAGCAGCTGGGGGCGACGAGAAAAACTGTTTTTT.

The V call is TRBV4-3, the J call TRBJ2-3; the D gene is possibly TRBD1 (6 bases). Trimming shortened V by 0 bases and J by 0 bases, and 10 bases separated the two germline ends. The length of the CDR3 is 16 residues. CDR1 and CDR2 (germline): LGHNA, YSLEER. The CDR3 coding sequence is TGCGCCAGCAGCCAAGAAACAGGGTTTAGCACAGATACGCAGTATTTT. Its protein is CASSQETGFSTDTQYF.

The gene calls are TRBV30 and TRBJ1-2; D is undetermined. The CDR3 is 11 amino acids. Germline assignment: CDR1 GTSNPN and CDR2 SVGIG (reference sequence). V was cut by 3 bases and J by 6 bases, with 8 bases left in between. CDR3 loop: CAWRGLHGYTF. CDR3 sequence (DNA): TGTGCCTGGAGAGGATTGCATGGCTACACCTTC.

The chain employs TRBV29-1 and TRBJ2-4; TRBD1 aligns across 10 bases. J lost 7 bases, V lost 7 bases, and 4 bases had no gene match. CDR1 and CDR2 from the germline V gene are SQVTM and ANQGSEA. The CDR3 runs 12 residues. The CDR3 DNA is TGCAGCGCGCTGGACAGGGGGAACATTCAGTACTTC. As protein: CSALDRGNIQYF.

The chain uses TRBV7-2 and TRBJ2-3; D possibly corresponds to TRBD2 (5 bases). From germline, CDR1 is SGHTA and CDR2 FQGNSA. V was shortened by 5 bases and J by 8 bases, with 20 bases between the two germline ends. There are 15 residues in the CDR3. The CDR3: CASSPGTRNPSTQYF. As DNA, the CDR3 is TGTGCCAGCAGCCCGGGAACCCGAAACCCATCTACGCAGTATTTT.

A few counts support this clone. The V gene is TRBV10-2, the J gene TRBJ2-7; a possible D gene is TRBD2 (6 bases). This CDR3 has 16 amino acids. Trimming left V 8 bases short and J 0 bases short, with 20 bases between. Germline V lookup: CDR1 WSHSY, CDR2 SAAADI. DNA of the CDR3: TGCGCCAGCTCCAACGGTGGGGGGACCAGCTCCTACGAGCAGTACTTC. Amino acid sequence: CASSNGGGTSSYEQYF.

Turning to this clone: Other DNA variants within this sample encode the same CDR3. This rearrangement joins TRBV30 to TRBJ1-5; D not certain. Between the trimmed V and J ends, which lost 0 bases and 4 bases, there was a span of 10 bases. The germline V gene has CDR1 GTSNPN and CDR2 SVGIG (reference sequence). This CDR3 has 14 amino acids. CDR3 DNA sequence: TGTGCCTGGAGTGTCAAACAGCCGAATCAGCCCCAGCATTTT. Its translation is CAWSVKQPNQPQHF.

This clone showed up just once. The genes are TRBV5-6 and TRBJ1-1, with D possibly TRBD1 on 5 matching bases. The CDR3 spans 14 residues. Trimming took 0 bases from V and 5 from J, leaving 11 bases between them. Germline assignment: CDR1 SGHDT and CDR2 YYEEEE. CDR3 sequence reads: CASSLGTSRTEAFF. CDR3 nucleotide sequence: TGTGCCAGCAGCTTGGGGACAAGTCGTACTGAAGCTTTCTTT.

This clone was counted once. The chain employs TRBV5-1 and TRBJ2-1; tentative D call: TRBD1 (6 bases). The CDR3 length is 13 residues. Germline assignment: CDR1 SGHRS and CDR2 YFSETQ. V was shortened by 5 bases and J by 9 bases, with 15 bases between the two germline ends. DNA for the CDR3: TGCGCCAGCAGAACCCAGGGGAGTGGTGAGCAGTTCTTC. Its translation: CASRTQGSGEQFF.

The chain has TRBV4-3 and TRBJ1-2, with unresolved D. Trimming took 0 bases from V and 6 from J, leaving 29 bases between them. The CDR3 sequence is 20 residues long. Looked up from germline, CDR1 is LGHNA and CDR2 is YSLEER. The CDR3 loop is CASSQELPGNSATARHGYTF. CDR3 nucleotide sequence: TGCGCCAGCAGCCAAGAACTGCCGGGTAATAGTGCCACTGCAAGGCATGGCTACACCTTC.

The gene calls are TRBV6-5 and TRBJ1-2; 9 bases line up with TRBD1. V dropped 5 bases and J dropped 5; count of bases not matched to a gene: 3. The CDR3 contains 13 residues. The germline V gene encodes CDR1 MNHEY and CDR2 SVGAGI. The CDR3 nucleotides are TGTGCCAGCAGTCCCGGGACAGGGTATGGCTACACCTTC. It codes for CASSPGTGYGYTF.

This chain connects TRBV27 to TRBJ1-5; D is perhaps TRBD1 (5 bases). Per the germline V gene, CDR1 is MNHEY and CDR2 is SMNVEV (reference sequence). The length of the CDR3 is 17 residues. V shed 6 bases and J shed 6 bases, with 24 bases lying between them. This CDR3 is CASSILGGPGVGQPQHF. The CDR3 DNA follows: TGTGCCAGCAGCATACTCGGGGGACCCGGGGTAGGTCAGCCCCAGCATTTT.